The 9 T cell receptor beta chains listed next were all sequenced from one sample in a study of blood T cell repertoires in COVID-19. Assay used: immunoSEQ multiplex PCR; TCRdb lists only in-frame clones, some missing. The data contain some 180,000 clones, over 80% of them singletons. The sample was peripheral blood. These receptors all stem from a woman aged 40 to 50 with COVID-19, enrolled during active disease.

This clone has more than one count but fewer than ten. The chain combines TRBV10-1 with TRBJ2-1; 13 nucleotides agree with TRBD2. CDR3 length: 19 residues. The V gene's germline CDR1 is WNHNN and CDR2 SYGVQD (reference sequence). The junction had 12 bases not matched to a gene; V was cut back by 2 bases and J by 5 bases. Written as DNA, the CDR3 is TGCGCCAGCAGTGAGAGGACTAGCGGGAGTTTATTTCGGAACAATGAGCAGTTCTTC. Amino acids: CASSERTSGSLFRNNEQFF.

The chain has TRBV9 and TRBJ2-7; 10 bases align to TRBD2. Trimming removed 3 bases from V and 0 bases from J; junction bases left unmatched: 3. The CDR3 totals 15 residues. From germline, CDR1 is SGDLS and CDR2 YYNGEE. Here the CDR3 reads CASSDRTSGSYEQYF. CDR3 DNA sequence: TGTGCCAGCAGCGACCGGACTAGCGGCTCCTACGAGCAGTACTTC.

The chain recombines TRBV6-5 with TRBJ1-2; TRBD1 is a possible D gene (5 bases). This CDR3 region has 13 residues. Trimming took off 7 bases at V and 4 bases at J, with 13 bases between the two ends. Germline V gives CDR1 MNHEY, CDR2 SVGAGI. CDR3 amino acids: CASKGLGGYGYTF. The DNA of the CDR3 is TGTGCCAGCAAAGGCCTGGGGGGCTATGGCTACACCTTC.

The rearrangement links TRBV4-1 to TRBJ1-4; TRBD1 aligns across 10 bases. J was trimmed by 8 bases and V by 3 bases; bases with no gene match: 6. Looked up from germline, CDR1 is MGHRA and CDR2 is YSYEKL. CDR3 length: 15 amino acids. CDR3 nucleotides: TGCGCCAGCAGCCAGAGTGGGACAGGGGACGAAAAACTGTTTTTT. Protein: CASSQSGTGDEKLFF.

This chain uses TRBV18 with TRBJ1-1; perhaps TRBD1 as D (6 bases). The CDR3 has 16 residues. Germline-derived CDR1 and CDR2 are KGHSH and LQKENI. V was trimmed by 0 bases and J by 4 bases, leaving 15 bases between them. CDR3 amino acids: CASSPPGLQGGTEAFF. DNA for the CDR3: TGTGCCAGCTCACCACCGGGCCTACAGGGCGGCACTGAAGCTTTCTTT.

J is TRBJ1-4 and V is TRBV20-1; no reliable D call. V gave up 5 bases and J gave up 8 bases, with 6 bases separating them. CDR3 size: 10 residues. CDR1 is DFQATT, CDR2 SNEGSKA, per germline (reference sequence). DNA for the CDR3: TGCAGTGCTTCTCAGGAAAAACTGTTTTTT. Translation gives CSASQEKLFF.

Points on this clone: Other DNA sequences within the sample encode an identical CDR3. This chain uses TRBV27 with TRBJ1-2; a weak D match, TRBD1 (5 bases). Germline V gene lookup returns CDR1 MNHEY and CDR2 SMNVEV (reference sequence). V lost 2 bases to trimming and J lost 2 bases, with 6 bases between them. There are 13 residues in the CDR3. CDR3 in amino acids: CASSLQGNYGYTF. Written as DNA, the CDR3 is TGTGCCAGCAGTTTACAGGGAAACTATGGCTACACCTTC.

This chain's CDR3 is CASSLFSQGLAEAFF. The CDR3 DNA sequence: TGTGCCAGCAGCCTCTTCTCGCAGGGTTTGGCTGAAGCTTTCTTT. V is TRBV3-1 (or the pseudogene TRBV3-2) and J is TRBJ1-1, with D perhaps TRBD1 (5 bases). V lost 4 bases, J lost 6 bases, and 18 bases lay in between. This CDR3 is 15 amino acids long. Germline V gene data show CDR1 as LGHDT and CDR2 as YNNKEL (reference sequence).

The CDR3 nucleotides read TGTGCCAGCGCGGACAGGGCTAGCTCCTACGAGCAGTACTTC. Protein: CASADRASSYEQYF. J is TRBJ2-7 and V is TRBV6-4; 8 positions match TRBD1. Trimming took 8 bases from V and 0 from J; bases not matched to a gene: 6. CDR3 length equals 14 residues. Germline values: CDR1 MRHNA, CDR2 SNTAGT.